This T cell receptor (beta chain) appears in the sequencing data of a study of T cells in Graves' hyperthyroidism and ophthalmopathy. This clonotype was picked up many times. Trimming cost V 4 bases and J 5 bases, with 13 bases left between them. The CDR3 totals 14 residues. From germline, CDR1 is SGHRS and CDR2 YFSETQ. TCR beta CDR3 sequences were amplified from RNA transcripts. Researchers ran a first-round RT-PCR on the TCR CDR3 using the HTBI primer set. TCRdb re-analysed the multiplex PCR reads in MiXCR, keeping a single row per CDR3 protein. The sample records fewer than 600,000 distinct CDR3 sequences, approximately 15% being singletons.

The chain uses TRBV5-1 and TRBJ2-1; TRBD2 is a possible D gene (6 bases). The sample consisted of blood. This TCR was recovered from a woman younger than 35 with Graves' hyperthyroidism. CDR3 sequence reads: CASSVIGGDNEQFF. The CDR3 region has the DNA TGCGCCAGCAGCGTTATCGGAGGGGACAATGAGCAGTTCTTC. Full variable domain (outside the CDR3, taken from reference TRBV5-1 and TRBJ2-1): KAGVTQTPRYLIKTRGQQVTLSCSPISGHRSVSWYQQTPGQGLQFLFEYFSETQRNKGNFPGRFSGRQFSNSRSEMNVSTLELGDSALYLCASSVIGGDNEQFFGPGTRLTVL.